The sequence of this TCR beta chain was determined in a study of graft-versus-host responses after intestinal transplantation. Across the study: Following induction with anti-thymocyte globulin, all recipients were given tacrolimus and steroids for two to three years.

Germline CDR1 SGDLS, CDR2 YYNGEE. Trimming took 4 bases from V and 4 from J, leaving 9 bases between them. This CDR3 comprises 14 residues. A note on this clone: Antigen: not known.

General study points: Peak GvH clone levels in circulation were associated with early post-transplant HvG declines. There were GvH clones found in recipient marrow, and some of them appeared first in ileum or blood. Across patients carrying graft-donor T cell macrochimerism, allografts held high graft-versus-host to host-versus-graft clonal ratios.

Produced via immunoSEQ multiplex PCR; TCRdb's table is partial and in-frame only. The data hold about 90,000 clones, with roughly 91% observed a single time. The chain couples TRBV9 to TRBJ2-6, with D possibly matching TRBD2 (5 bases). This sequence was found in a human donor who received an intestinal transplant. The sample in question was unstimulated CD8+ T cells sorted from spleen or lymph node cells, obtained before intestinal transplant. The CDR3 nucleotides are TGTGCCAGCAGCCCGGAGGTCGGGGCCAACGTCCTGACTTTC. Amino acid sequence: CASSPEVGANVLTF. The full variable domain, with the rest looked up from reference TRBV9 and TRBJ2-6, is DSGVTQTPKHLITATGQRVTLRCSPRSGDLSVYWYQQSLDQGLQFLIQYYNGEERAKGNILERFSAQQFPDLHSELNLSSLELGDSALYFCASSPEVGANVLTFGAGSRLTVL.